This T cell receptor (beta chain) was captured by sequencing in a study of blood T cell repertoires in COVID-19. TCRdb's copy holds only in-frame clones and misses some; the assay was immunoSEQ multiplex PCR. This sample has tens of thousands of clones, with roughly four fifths found just once. CDR3 length: 15 residues. The sequenced sample consisted of peripheral blood. This chain uses TRBV21-1 with TRBJ1-2. TRBV21-1 is a recognized pseudogene. The sequence derives from a woman aged 55-75 years with acute or convalescent COVID-19. The CDR3 DNA reads TGTGCCAGCAGCAAAGAGTGGGTGGAGGGCTATGGCTACACCTTC. Its protein is CASSKEWVEGYGYTF.